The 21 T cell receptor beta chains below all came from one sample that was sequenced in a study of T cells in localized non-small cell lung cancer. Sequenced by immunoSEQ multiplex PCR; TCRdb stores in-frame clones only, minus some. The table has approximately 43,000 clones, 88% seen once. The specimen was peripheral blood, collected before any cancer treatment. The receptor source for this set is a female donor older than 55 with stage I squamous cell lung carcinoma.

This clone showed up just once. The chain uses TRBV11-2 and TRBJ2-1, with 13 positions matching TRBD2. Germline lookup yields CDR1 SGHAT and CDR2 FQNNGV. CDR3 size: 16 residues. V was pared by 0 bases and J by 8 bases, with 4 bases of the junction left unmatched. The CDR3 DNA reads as TGTGCCAGCAGCTTAGACAGGACTAGCGGGAGCTATGAGCAGTTCTTC. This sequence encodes CASSLDRTSGSYEQFF.

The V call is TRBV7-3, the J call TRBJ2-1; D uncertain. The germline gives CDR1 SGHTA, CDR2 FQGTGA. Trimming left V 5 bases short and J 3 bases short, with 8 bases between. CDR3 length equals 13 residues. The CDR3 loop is CASSPPSYNEQFF. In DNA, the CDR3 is TGTGCCAGCAGCCCACCTAGCTACAATGAGCAGTTCTTC.

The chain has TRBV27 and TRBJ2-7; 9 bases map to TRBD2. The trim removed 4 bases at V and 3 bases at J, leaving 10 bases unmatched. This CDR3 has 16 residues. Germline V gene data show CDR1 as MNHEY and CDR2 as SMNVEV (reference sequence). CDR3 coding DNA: TGTGCCAGCAGTTCCCACTGGGCTAGCGGGAACTACGAGCAGTACTTC. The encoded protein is CASSSHWASGNYEQYF.

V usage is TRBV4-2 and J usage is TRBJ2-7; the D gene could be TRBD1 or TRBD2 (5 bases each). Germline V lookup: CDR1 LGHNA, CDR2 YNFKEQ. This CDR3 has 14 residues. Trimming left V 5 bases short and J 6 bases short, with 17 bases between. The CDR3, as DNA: TGTGCCAGCAGCGCGACCGGGACGGTACGCGAGCAGTACTTC. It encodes CASSATGTVREQYF.

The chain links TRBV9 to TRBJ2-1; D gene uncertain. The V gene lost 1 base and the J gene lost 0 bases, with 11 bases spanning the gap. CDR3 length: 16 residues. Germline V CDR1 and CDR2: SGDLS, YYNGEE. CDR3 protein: CASSVLDQHSYNEQFF. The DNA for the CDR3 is TGTGCCAGCAGCGTACTTGACCAACACTCCTACAATGAGCAGTTCTTC.

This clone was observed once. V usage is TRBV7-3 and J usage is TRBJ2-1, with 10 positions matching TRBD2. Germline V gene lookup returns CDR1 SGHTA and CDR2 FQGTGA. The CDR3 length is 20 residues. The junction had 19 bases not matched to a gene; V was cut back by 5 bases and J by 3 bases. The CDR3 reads CASSLMGRTSGTSRYNEQFF. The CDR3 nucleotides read TGTGCCAGCAGCCTAATGGGTAGGACTAGCGGCACCTCCCGCTACAATGAGCAGTTCTTC.

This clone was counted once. The CDR3 is CASSFSGRGNQPQHF. The CDR3 DNA follows: TGTGCCAGCAGCTTCTCGGGCAGGGGCAATCAGCCCCAGCATTTT. The chain is built from TRBV11-2 and TRBJ1-5; D is possibly TRBD1 (5 bases). V lost 3 bases, J lost 2 bases, and 11 bases lay in between. Germline values: CDR1 SGHAT, CDR2 FQNNGV. The CDR3 runs 15 residues.

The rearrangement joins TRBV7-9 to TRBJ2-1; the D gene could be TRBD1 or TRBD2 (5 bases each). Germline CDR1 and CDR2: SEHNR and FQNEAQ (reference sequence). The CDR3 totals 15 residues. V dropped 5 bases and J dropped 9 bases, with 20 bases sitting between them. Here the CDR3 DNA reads TGTGCCAGCAGCCCCTCGACCGGGGCCCTCGGTGAGCAGTTCTTC. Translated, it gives CASSPSTGALGEQFF.

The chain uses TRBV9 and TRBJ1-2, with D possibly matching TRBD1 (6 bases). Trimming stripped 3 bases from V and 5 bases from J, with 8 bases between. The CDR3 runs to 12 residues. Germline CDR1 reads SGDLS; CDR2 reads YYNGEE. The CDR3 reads CASSGTGYGYTF. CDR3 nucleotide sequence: TGTGCCAGCAGCGGCACAGGGTATGGCTACACCTTC.

CDR3 coding DNA: TGCACCAGCAGCCAACTCTCAGGAGGGGAAAGGAGTTCACCCCTCCACTTT. It specifies CTSSQLSGGERSSPLHF. The V call is TRBV1, the J call TRBJ1-6. TRBV1 is a known pseudogene. CDR3 length: 17 residues.

The CDR3 loop reads CASSLMGYSGNTIYF. The CDR3 DNA reads TGTGCCAGCAGCTTAATGGGGTACTCTGGAAACACCATATATTTT. This chain links TRBV7-2 with TRBJ1-3; D gene unclear. The CDR3 has 15 residues. Trimming took off 2 bases at V and 0 bases at J, with 8 bases between the two ends. Per the germline V gene, CDR1 is SGHTA and CDR2 is FQGNSA.

CDR3: CASSALSSTDTQYF. In DNA, the CDR3 is TGTGCCAGCAGCGCCCTTTCGAGCACAGATACGCAGTATTTT. This rearrangement joins TRBV9 to TRBJ2-3; D is undetermined. From germline, CDR1 is SGDLS and CDR2 YYNGEE. The CDR3 is made up of 14 amino acids. Trimming cost V 3 bases and J 0 bases, with 8 bases left between them.

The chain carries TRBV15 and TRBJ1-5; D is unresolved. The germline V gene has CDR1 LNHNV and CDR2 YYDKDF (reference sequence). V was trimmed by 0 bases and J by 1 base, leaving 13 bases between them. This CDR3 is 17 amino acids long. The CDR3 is CATSRDPREASNQPQHF. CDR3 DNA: TGTGCCACCAGCAGAGATCCCCGGGAAGCGAGCAATCAGCCCCAGCATTTT.

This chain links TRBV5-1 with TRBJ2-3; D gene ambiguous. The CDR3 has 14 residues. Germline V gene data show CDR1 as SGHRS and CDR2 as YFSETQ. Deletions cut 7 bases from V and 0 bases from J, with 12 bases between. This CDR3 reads CASRHPTSTDTQYF. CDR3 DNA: TGCGCCAGCCGACACCCCACTAGCACAGATACGCAGTATTTT.

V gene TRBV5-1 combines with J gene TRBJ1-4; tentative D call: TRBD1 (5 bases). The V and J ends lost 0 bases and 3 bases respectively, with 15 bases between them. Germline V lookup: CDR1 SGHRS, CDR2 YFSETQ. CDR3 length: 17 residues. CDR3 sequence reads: CASSLGTSRGANEKLFF. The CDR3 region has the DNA TGCGCCAGCAGCTTGGGGACATCTAGGGGAGCTAATGAAAAACTGTTTTTT.

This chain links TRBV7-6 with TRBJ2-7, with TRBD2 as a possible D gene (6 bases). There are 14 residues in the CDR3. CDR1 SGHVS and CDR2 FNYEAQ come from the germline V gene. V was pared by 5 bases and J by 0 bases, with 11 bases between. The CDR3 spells CASSPRGSSYEQYF. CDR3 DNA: TGTGCCAGCAGCCCCCGGGGGAGCTCCTACGAGCAGTACTTC.

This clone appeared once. The CDR3 region has the DNA TGCGCCAGCAGCCGGGGACTAGCGGGAGTTTGGGAGCTGTTTTTT. Its translation: CASSRGLAGVWELFF. This chain uses TRBV5-1 with TRBJ2-2, with TRBD2 matching 14 bases. Germline V lookup: CDR1 SGHRS, CDR2 YFSETQ. Losses at the gene ends were 4 bases for V and 9 bases for J; bases not matched to a gene: 5. This CDR3 is 15 amino acids long.

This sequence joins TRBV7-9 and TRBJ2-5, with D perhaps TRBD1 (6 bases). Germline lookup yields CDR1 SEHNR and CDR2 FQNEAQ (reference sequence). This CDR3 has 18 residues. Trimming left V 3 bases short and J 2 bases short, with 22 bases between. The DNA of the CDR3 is TGTGCCAGCAGCTTCGGCGCTGGTGGGGACATAATACAAGAGACCCAGTACTTC. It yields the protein CASSFGAGGDIIQETQYF. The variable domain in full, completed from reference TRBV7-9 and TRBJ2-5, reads DTGVSQNPRHKITKRGQNVTFRCDPISEHNRLYWYRQTLGQGPEFLTYFQNEAQLEKSRLLSDRFSAERPKGSFSTLEIQRTEQGDSAMYLCASSFGAGGDIIQETQYFGPGTRLLVL.

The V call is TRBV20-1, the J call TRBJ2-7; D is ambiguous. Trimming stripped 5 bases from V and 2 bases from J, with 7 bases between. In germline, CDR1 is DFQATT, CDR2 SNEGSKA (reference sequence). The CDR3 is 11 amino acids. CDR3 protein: CSAYRAYEQYF. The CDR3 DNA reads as TGCAGTGCTTACAGAGCCTACGAGCAGTACTTC.

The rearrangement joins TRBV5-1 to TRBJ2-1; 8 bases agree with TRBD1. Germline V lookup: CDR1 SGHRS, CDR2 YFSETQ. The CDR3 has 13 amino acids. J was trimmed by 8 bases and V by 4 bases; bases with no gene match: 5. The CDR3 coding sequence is TGCGCCAGCAGCGACGGGACAGGCGATGAGCAGTTCTTC. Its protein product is CASSDGTGDEQFF.

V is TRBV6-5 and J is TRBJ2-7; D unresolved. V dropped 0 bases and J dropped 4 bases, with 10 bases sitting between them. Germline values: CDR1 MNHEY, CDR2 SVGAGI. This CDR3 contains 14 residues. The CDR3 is CASSYSTGLYEQYF. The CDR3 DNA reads TGTGCCAGCAGTTACTCGACGGGTTTGTACGAGCAGTACTTC.